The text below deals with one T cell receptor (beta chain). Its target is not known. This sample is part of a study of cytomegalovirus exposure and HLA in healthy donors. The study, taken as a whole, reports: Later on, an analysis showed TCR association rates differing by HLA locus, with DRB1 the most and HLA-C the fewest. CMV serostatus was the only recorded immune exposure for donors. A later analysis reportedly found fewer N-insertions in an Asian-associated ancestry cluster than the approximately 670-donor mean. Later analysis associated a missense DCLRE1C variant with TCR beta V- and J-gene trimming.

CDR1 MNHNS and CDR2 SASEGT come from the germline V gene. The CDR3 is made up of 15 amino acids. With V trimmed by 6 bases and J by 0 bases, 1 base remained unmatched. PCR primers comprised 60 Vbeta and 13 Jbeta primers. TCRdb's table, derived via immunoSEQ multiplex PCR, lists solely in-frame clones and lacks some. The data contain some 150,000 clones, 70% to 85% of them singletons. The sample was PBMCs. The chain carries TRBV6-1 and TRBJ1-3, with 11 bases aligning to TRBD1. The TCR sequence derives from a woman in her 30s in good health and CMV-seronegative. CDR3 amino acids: CASRDRGPSGNTIYF. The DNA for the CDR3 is TGTGCCAGCAGGGACAGGGGGCCCTCTGGAAACACCATATATTTT.